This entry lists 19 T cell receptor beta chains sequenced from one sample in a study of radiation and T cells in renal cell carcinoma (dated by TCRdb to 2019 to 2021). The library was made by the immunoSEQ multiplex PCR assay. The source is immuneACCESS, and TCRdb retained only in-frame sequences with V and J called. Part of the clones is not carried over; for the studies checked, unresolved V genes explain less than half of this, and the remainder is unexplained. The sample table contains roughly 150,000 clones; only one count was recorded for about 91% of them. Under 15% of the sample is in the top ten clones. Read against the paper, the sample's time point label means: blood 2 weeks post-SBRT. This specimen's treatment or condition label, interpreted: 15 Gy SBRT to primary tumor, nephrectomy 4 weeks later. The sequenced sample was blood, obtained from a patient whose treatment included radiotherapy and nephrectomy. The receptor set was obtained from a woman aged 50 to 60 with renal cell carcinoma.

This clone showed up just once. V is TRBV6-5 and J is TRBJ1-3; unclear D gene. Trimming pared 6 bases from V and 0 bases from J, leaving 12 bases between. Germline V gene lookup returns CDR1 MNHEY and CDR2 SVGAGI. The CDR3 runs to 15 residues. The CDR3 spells CASSSPQYSGNTIYF. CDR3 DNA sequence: TGTGCCAGCAGCTCTCCCCAGTACTCTGGAAACACCATATATTTT.

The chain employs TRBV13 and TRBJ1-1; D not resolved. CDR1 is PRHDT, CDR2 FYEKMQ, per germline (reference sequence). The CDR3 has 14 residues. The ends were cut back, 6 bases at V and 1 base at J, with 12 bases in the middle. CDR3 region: CASSPPWRNTEAFF. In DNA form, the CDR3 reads TGTGCCAGCAGTCCCCCTTGGAGGAACACTGAAGCTTTCTTT.

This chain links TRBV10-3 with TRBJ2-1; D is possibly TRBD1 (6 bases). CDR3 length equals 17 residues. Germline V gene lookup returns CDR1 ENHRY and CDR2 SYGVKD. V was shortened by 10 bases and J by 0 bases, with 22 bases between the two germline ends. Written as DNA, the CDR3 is TGTGCCACAACGGACAGCTTTGGGGCAAGCTCCTACAATGAGCAGTTCTTC. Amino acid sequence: CATTDSFGASSYNEQFF.

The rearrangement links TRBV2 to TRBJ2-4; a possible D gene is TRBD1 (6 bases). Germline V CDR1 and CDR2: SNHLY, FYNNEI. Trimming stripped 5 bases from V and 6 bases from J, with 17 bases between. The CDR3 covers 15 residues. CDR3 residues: CASSFRQEVGNIQYF. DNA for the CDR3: TGTGCCAGCAGTTTTCGACAGGAAGTGGGAAACATTCAGTACTTC.

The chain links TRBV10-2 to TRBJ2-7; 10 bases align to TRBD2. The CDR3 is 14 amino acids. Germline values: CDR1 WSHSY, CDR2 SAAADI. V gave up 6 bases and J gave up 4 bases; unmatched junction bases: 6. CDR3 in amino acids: CASRVAGGKYEQYF. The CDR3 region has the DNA TGCGCCAGCAGGGTAGCGGGGGGCAAGTACGAGCAGTACTTC.

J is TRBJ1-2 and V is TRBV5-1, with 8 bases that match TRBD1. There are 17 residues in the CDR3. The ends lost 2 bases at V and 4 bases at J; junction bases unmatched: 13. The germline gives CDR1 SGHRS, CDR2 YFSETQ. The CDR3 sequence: CASSLGSGTGDFYGYTF. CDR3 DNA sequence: TGCGCCAGCAGCTTAGGCTCCGGGACAGGTGACTTCTATGGCTACACCTTC.

The CDR3 DNA reads as TGTGCCAGTAGTGCCTCCGGGACTGCCCATGGCTACACCTTC. This encodes CASSASGTAHGYTF. V is TRBV19 and J is TRBJ1-2; tentatively, D is TRBD1 (5 bases). CDR3 size: 14 residues. V gave up 5 bases and J gave up 6 bases, with 16 bases separating them. CDR1 is LNHDA, CDR2 SQIVND, per germline (reference sequence).

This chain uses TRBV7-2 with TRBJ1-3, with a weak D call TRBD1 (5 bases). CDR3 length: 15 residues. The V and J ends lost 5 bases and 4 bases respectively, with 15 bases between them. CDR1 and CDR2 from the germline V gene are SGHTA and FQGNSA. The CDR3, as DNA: TGTGCCAGCAGCCCCAACGCGGGGGGGGGAAACACCATATATTTT. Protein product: CASSPNAGGGNTIYF.

CDR3 loop: CASSYLGKGSNQPQHF. In DNA form, the CDR3 reads TGTGCCAGCAGTTACCTTGGAAAGGGAAGCAATCAGCCCCAGCATTTT. The gene calls are TRBV6-6 and TRBJ1-5; D call uncertain. V lost 2 bases to trimming and J lost 1 base, with 12 bases between them. This CDR3 has 16 amino acids. Looked up from germline, CDR1 is MNHNY and CDR2 is SVGAGI (reference sequence).

The CDR3 DNA is TGTGCCAGCAGAAAAACCGGGACAGGGACCTACAATGAGCAGTTCTTC. Translation: CASRKTGTGTYNEQFF. This chain links TRBV7-2 with TRBJ2-1, with TRBD1 matching 9 bases. The CDR3 loop spans 16 amino acids. CDR1 is SGHTA and CDR2 is FQGNSA in the germline V gene. Unmatched junction bases numbered 8, after V lost 6 bases and J lost 2 bases.

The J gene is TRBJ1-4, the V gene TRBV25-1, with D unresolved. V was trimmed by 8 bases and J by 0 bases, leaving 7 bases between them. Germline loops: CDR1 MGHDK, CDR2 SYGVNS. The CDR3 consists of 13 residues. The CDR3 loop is CASAGTTNEKLFF. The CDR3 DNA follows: TGTGCCAGCGCCGGGACAACTAATGAAAAACTGTTTTTT.

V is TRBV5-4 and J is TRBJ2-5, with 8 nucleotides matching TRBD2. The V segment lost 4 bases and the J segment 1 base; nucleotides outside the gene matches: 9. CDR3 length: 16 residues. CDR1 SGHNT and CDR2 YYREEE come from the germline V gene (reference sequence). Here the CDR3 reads CASSDGTRLSQETQYF. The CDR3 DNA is TGTGCCAGCAGCGACGGGACTAGATTGAGCCAAGAGACCCAGTACTTC.

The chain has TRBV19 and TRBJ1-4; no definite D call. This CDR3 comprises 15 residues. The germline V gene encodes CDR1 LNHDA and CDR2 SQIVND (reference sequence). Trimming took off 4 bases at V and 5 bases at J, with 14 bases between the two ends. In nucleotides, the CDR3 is TGTGCCAGTAGTACGCCCAGAGGGAGGAATGAAAAACTGTTTTTT. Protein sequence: CASSTPRGRNEKLFF.

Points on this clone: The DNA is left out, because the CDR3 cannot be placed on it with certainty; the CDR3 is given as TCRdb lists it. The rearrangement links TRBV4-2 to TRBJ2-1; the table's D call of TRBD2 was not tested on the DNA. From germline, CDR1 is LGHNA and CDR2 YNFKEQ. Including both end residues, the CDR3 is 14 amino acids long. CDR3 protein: CASSQVAGGTRRVF.

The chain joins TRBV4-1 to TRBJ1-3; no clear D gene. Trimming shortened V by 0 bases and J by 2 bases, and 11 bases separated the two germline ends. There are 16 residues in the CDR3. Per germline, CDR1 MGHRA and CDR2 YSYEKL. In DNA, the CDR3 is TGCGCCAGCAGCCAAGATTTAGCACAGACTGGAAACACCATATATTTT. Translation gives CASSQDLAQTGNTIYF.

As DNA, the CDR3 is TGCAGCGTTGAGTCAGGGGGAGAGACCCAGTACTTC. Its translation: CSVESGGETQYF. The V and J genes are TRBV29-1 and TRBJ2-5, with 7 bases fitting TRBD1. Germline trimming cut 3 bases from V and 4 bases from J; bases unmatched to any gene: 2. CDR3 length: 12 residues. Germline-derived CDR1 and CDR2 are SQVTM and ANQGSEA.

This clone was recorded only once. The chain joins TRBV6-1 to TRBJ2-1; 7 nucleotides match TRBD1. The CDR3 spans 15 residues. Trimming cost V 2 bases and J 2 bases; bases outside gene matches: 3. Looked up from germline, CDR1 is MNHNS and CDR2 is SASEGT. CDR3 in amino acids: CASSETTGAYNEQFF. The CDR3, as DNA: TGTGCCAGCAGTGAAACTACAGGGGCCTACAATGAGCAGTTCTTC.

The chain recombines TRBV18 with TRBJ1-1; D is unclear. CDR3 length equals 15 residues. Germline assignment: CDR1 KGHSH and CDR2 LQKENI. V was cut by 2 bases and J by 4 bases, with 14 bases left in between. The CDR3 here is CASSPREGSGTEAFF. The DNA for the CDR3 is TGTGCCAGCTCACCAAGGGAGGGTTCGGGCACTGAAGCTTTCTTT. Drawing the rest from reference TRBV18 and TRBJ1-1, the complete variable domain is NAGVMQNPRHLVRRRGQEARLRCSPMKGHSHVYWYRQLPEEGLKFMVYLQKENIIDESGMPKERFSAEFPKEGPSILRIQQVVRGDSAAYFCASSPREGSGTEAFFGQGTRLTVV.

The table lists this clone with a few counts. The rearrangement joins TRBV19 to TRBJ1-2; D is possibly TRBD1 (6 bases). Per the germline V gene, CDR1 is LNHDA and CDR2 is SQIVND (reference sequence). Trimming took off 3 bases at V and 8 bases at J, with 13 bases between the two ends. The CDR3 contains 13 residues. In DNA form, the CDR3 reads TGTGCCAGTAGTATCCACAGGGTTTTCGGCTACACCTTC. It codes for CASSIHRVFGYTF.